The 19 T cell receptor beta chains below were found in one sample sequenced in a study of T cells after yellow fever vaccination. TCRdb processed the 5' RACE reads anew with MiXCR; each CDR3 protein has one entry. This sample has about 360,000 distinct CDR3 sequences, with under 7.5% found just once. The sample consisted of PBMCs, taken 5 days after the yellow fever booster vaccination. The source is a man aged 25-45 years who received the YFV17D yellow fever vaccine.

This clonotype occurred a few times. In nucleotides, the CDR3 is TGCAGCGCCCGGAGGCTTAGCGGTTCAGAGACCCAGTACTTC. Translated: CSARRLSGSETQYF. The rearrangement uses TRBV29-1 and TRBJ2-5; TRBD2 is a possible D gene (6 bases). CDR3 length: 14 residues. Trimming cost V 7 bases and J 4 bases, with 19 bases left between them. Germline CDR1 and CDR2: SQVTM and ANQGSEA. Filled out from reference TRBV29-1 and TRBJ2-5, the complete variable domain reads SAVISQKPSRDICQRGTSLTIQCQVDSQVTMMFWYRQQPGQSLTLIATANQGSEATYESGFVIDKFPISRPNLTFSTLTVSNMSPEDSSIYLCSARRLSGSETQYFGPGTRLLVL.

This CDR3 is CSASSVEQYF. In DNA, the CDR3 is TGCAGTGCCTCCTCGGTCGAGCAGTACTTC. The V gene is TRBV20-1, the J gene TRBJ2-7, with no clear D. Germline V gene data show CDR1 as DFQATT and CDR2 as SNEGSKA (reference sequence). This CDR3 comprises 10 residues. Trimming removed 6 bases at V and 6 bases at J, with 9 bases between.

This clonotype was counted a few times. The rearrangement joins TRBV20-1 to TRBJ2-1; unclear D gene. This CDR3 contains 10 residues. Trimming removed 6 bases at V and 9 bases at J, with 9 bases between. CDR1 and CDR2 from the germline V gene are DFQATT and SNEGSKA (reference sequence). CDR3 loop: CSAAGTEQFF. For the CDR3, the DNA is TGCAGTGCGGCTGGTACTGAGCAGTTCTTC.

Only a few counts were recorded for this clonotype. CDR3 loop: CSPHQTRMNTEAFF. CDR3 sequence (DNA): TGCAGTCCCCACCAAACTCGGATGAACACTGAAGCTTTCTTT. The chain carries TRBV20-1 and TRBJ1-1; D is unresolved. This CDR3 region has 14 residues. The V gene lost 8 bases and the J gene lost 0 bases, with 16 bases spanning the gap. Germline assignment: CDR1 DFQATT and CDR2 SNEGSKA (reference sequence).

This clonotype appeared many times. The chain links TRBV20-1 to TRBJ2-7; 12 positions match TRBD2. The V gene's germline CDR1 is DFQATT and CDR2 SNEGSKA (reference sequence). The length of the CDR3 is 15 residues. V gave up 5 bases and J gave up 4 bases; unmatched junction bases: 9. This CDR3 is CSALGLAGFLYEQYF. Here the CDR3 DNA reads TGCAGTGCTCTAGGACTAGCGGGATTCTTATACGAGCAGTACTTC.

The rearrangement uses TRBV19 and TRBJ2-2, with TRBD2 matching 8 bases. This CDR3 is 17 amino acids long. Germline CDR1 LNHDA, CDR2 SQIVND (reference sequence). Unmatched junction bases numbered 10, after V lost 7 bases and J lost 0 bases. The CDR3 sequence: CASNGIGGRSNTGELFF. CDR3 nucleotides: TGTGCCAGTAATGGTATTGGCGGGAGGTCGAACACCGGGGAGCTGTTTTTT. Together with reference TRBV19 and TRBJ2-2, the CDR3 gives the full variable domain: DGGITQSPKYLFRKEGQNVTLSCEQNLNHDAMYWYRQDPGQGLRLIYYSQIVNDFQKGDIAEGYSVSREKKESFPLTVTSAQKNPTAFYLCASNGIGGRSNTGELFFGEGSRLTVL.

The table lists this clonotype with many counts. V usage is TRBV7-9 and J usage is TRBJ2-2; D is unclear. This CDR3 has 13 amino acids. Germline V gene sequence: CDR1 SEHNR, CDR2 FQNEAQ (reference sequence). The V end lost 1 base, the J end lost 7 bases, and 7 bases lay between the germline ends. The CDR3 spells CASSLDGHGELFF. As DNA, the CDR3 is TGTGCCAGCAGCTTAGATGGGCACGGGGAGCTGTTTTTT.

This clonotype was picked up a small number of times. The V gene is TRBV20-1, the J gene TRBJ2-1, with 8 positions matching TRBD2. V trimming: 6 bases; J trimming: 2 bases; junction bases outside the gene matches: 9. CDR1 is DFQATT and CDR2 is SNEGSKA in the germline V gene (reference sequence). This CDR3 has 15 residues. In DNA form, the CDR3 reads TGCAGTGCGTATCCCTATAGCGGGACCTACAATGAGCAGTTCTTC. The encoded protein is CSAYPYSGTYNEQFF.

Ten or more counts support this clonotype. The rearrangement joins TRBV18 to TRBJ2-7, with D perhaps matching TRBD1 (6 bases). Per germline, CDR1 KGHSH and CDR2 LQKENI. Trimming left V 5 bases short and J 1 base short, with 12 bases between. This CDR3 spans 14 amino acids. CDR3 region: CASSARTESYEQYF. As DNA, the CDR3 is TGTGCCAGCTCAGCCAGGACAGAATCCTACGAGCAGTACTTC.

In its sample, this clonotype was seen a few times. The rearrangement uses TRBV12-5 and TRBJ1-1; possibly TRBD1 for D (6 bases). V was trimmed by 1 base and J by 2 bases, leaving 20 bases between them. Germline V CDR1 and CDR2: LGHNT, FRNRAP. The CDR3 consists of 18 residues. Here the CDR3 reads CASGLGSTGLEKNTEAFF. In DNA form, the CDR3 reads TGTGCTAGTGGTTTGGGATCCACAGGGTTGGAGAAAAACACTGAAGCTTTCTTT.

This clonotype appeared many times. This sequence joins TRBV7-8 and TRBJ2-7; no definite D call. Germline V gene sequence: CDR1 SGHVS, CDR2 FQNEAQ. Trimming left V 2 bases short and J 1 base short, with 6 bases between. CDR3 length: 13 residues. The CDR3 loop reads CASSLWESYEQYF. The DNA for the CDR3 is TGTGCCAGCAGCTTATGGGAATCCTACGAGCAGTACTTC.

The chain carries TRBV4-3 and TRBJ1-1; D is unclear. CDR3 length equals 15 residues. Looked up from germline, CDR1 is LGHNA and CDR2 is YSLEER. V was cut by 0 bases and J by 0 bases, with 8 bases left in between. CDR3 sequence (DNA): TGCGCCAGCAGCCAAGATGCAGCCATGAACACTGAAGCTTTCTTT. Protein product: CASSQDAAMNTEAFF.

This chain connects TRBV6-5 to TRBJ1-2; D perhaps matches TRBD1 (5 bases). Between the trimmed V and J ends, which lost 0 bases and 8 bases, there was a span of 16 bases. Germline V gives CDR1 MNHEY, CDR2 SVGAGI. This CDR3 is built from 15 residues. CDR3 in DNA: TGTGCCAGCAGTTACTCAGCTTGGACAAAAGAGGGCTACACCTTC. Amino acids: CASSYSAWTKEGYTF.

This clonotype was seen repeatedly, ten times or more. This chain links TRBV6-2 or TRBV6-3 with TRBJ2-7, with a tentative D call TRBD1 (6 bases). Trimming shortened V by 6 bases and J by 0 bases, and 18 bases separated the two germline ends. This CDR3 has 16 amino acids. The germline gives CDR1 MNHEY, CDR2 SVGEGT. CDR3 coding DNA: TGTGCCAGCAGCCTGCGCGGACAGAGAAGCTCCTACGAGCAGTACTTC. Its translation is CASSLRGQRSSYEQYF.

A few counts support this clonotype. The CDR3 DNA reads TGCGCCAGCAGCCAAAACTCTGGAGGGCAGGCCGGGGAGCTGTTTTTT. It is translated as CASSQNSGGQAGELFF. The V gene is TRBV4-3, the J gene TRBJ2-2; D possibly corresponds to TRBD2 (6 bases). Germline V gene sequence: CDR1 LGHNA, CDR2 YSLEER. Trimming left V 2 bases short and J 6 bases short, with 16 bases between. The CDR3 runs 16 residues.

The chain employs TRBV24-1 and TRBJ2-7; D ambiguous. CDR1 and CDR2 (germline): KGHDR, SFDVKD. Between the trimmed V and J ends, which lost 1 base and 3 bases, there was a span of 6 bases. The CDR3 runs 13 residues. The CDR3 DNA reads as TGTGCCACCAGTGATTTCGGCCTCTACGAGCAGTACTTC. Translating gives CATSDFGLYEQYF.

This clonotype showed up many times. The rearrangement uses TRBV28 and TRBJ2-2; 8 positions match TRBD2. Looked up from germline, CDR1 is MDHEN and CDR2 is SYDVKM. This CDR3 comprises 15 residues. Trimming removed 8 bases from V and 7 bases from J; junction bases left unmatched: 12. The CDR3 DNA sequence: TGTGCCAGCTCCCCCGGGAGGGCCAGGGGCGGGGAGCTGTTTTTT. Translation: CASSPGRARGGELFF.

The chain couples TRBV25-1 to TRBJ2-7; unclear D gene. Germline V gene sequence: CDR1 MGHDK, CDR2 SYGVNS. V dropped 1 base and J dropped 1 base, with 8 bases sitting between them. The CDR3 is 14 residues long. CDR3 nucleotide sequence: TGTGCCAGCAGTGAATTTGCTGTATCCTACGAGCAGTACTTC. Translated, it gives CASSEFAVSYEQYF.

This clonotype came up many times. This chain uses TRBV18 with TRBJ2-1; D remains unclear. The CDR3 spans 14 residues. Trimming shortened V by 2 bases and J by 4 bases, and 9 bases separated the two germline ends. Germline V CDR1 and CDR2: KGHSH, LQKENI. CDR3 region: CASSPTAGYNEQFF. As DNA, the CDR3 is TGTGCCAGCTCACCAACGGCAGGTTACAATGAGCAGTTCTTC.